Here is one T cell receptor beta chain with its context. The V gene's germline CDR1 is GTSNPN and CDR2 SVGIG (reference sequence). V gave up 1 base and J gave up 3 bases; unmatched junction bases: 2. The CDR3 covers 13 residues. This entry comes from a study of blood T cell repertoires in COVID-19. Study context: In each case, the material was cDNA or gDNA derived from T cells, B-cell-depleted T cells, or PBMCs.

Under the authors' procedure: Nucleated cell number was recorded as an estimate derived from reference gene primer amplification. Some clones are missing from TCRdb's copy, which holds only in-frame ones; the method was immunoSEQ multiplex PCR. V, J and clone size are taken as reported in that table, and D and trimming were inferred from the DNA itself. Of around 150,000 clones listed, roughly 87% are singletons. The clonotype was recovered from a woman aged 55-70 years with active or convalescent COVID-19. This rearrangement joins TRBV30 to TRBJ1-2; 7 bases fit TRBD1. The sequenced sample was peripheral blood. The CDR3 here is CAWSAGTDYGYTF. In DNA, the CDR3 is TGTGCCTGGAGTGCCGGGACAGACTATGGCTACACCTTC.